This is a list of T cell receptor beta chains from one sample in a study of cytomegalovirus exposure and HLA in healthy donors. Sequencing was performed with immunoSEQ multiplex PCR; in TCRdb, only in-frame clones are kept and a portion is missing. The repertoire consists of roughly 150,000 clones, with roughly 72% occurring once and the leading ten covering roughly 2.1%. Sequencing was done on a sample of PBMCs. The source of these receptors is a man aged 40-50 years in good health and CMV-seronegative. Each CDR3 is given with its conserved first and last residue. The D gene is left open where the match is weak. Size is omitted from some rows. Given values are once, few, many or a class for expanded clones.

TRBV19	TRBJ1-6	-	-	CASGNQGLNSPLHF	TGTGCCAGTGGAAACCAGGGGCTCAATTCACCCCTCCACTTT
TRBV11-2	TRBJ2-1	-	-	CASSGNEQFF	TGTGCCAGCTCGGGGAATGAGCAGTTCTTC
TRBV14	TRBJ1-1	-	few	CASSTGRYTEAFF	TGTGCCAGCAGTACAGGGCGGTACACTGAAGCTTTCTTT
TRBV5-6	TRBJ1-1	-	-	CASSTLTIPEAFF	TGTGCCAGCAGCACGTTGACAATCCCTGAAGCTTTCTTT
TRBV5-4	TRBJ1-2	-	-	CASSLGRNYGYTF	TGTGCCAGCAGCTTGGGCAGGAACTATGGCTACACCTTC
TRBV20-1	TRBJ2-1	-	-	CSARGENEQFF	TGCAGTGCTCGAGGGGAGAATGAGCAGTTCTTC
TRBV5-1	TRBJ2-1	-	-	CASSWLTDSYNEQFF	TGCGCCAGCAGCTGGTTGACGGACTCTTACAATGAGCAGTTCTTC
TRBV5-1	TRBJ1-2	-	-	CASSLEAGEAPYGYTF	TGCGCCAGCAGCTTGGAGGCAGGGGAAGCCCCCTATGGCTACACCTTC
TRBV7-9	TRBJ2-3	-	-	CASRLARPTDTQYF	TGTGCCAGCAGACTAGCTCGACCCACAGATACGCAGTATTTT
TRBV9	TRBJ1-2	-	few	CASSVTRNYGYPF	TGTGCCAGCAGCGTAACCAGAAACTATGGCTACCCCTTC
TRBV28	TRBJ1-5	-	-	CASSFWGPSNQPQHF	TGTGCCAGCAGTTTTTGGGGCCCTAGCAATCAGCCCCAGCATTTT
TRBV6-5	TRBJ2-1	TRBD2	-	CASRRREGHSGEQFF	TGTGCCAGCAGAAGGCGGGAGGGCCATTCGGGTGAGCAGTTCTTC
TRBV19	TRBJ2-7	TRBD1	-	CASSIGTGYEQYF	TGTGCCAGTAGTATCGGGACAGGGTACGAGCAGTACTTC
TRBV7-6	TRBJ1-2	-	-	CASSLHRRTYGYTF	TGTGCCAGCAGCTTACACCGGAGAACCTATGGCTACACCTTC
TRBV28	TRBJ2-1	-	-	CASSSSRYEQFF	TGTGCCAGCAGTTCGTCGAGGTATGAGCAGTTCTTC
TRBV27	TRBJ1-2	-	-	CASSFAGVTYGYTF	TGTGCCAGCAGTTTTGCCGGGGTGACCTATGGCTACACCTTC
TRBV6-6	TRBJ2-1	-	-	CASSYSESGEQFF	TGTGCCAGCAGTTACTCGGAGAGCGGCGAGCAGTTCTTC
TRBV29-1	TRBJ1-4	-	-	CSVVSGGGGLEKLFF	TGCAGCGTTGTATCGGGCGGGGGGGGGCTTGAAAAACTGTTTTTT
TRBV5-1	TRBJ1-1	-	-	CASSLIPPGGSTEAFF	TGCGCCAGCAGCTTGATCCCTCCGGGGGGGAGCACTGAAGCTTTCTTT